This T cell receptor (beta chain) was obtained from a study of blood T cell repertoires in COVID-19. At the level of the study: Italy, Spain and the United States were the sources of the convalescent and acute COVID-19 samples.

CDR1 is MNHNY and CDR2 is SVGAGI in the germline V gene (reference sequence). Trimming removed 5 bases at V and 0 bases at J, with 23 bases between. The CDR3 has 19 amino acids. This clone was seen once. Authors' analysis steps: Using reference gene primer amplification, nucleated cell counts were estimated. Generated by immunoSEQ multiplex PCR, the TCRdb table keeps only in-frame clones and is missing some. The D gene and trimming were derived from the DNA, and the V and J assignments and clone size from that table. The profile covers a few hundred thousand clones, with around 89% appearing a single time and 3.7% taken by the ten largest.

The sequence derives from a woman between 35 and 50 years old with acute or convalescent COVID-19. The chain couples TRBV6-6 to TRBJ1-3; possible D gene TRBD1, 6 bases. The specimen was peripheral blood. CDR3 nucleotides: TGTGCCAGCAGTCCACCTGGGGCGGGGGGCGGTAGCTCTGGAAACACCATATATTTT. It specifies CASSPPGAGGGSSGNTIYF.